The T cell receptor beta chain described here comes from a study of early T cells in non-severe SARS-CoV-2 infection. Study context: From unsorted whole blood, bulk RNA was sequenced, and the chains remained unpaired.

The TCR library protocol was used to attach unique molecular identifiers. These identifiers were attached to individual cDNA molecules. Each CDR3 protein is one row after TCRdb ran MiXCR on the 5' RACE reads. The repertoire holds some 40,000 distinct CDR3 sequences, over 3.5% seen once, with roughly 16% in the top ten. In this sample, this clonotype turned up many times. Its target is unknown. V lost 3 bases and J 12 bases, leaving 12 bases between the germline ends. The CDR3 loop spans 11 amino acids. Germline V CDR1 and CDR2: SGHDT, YYEEEE. The study's findings and limits: The matching step, a VDJdb search, favored anti-spike CD8 responses and missed private and CD4 specificities.

V usage is TRBV5-6 and J usage is TRBJ1-2; a possible D gene is TRBD1 (6 bases). The specimen sequenced was whole blood. This TCR came from an adult who was a healthcare worker with PCR-confirmed SARS-CoV-2 infection or an uninfected control (not recorded which). The CDR3: CASSSRGLNTF. DNA for the CDR3: TGTGCCAGCAGCTCCAGGGGTCTTAACACCTTC.